This T cell receptor beta chain was recorded in a study of T cells of healthy individuals. TCRdb itself ran the 5' RACE reads through MiXCR, one entry per CDR3 protein. The table lists around 100,000 distinct CDR3 sequences, approximately 15% of them singletons. This clonotype was picked up a small number of times. This CDR3 comprises 15 residues. Trimming took 5 bases from V and 1 from J, leaving 13 bases between them. Per germline, CDR1 SEHNR and CDR2 FQNEAQ (reference sequence). The chain uses TRBV7-9 and TRBJ2-3; maybe TRBD2 (6 bases). The receptor was derived from a human donor in good health. The CDR3 sequence is CASSPAGRGTDTQYF. CDR3 sequence (DNA): TGTGCCAGCAGCCCGGCGGGACGGGGCACAGATACGCAGTATTTT.